The 16 T cell receptor beta chains reported below all come from one sample, sequenced in a study of sequential checkpoint blockade in melanoma. Treatment described: randomized to nivolumab then ipilimumab (arm A) or the reverse (arm B). Some clones are missing from TCRdb's copy, which holds only in-frame ones; the method was immunoSEQ multiplex PCR. The table records approximately 20,000 clones, 56% of them present only once. Sample: CD8+ T cells sorted from blood (inferred from file names), taken from a patient given nivolumab and ipilimumab in sequence. These receptors were obtained from a human donor with melanoma.

This clone was seen a few times. The J gene is TRBJ1-5, the V gene TRBV6-6; 9 nucleotides line up with TRBD1. This CDR3 is 11 amino acids long. With 5 bases clipped from V and 14 bases from J, the junction kept 4 bases outside the gene matches. Germline CDR1 MNHNY, CDR2 SVGAGI (reference sequence). CDR3 in DNA: TGTGCCAGCAGTAACCGGGACAGGGAGCATTTT. Translated, it gives CASSNRDREHF.

This clone was detected only a few times. This chain connects TRBV5-4 to TRBJ1-2, with 9 bases identical to TRBD1. The germline CDR1 and CDR2 sequences are SGHNT and YYREEE (reference sequence). This CDR3 is 14 amino acids long. J was trimmed by 7 bases and V by 4 bases; bases with no gene match: 8. The CDR3 nucleotides are TGTGCCAGCAGCCCAGAACAGGGGGCCGGTGGCTACACCTTC. Translating it yields CASSPEQGAGGYTF.

The rearrangement links TRBV6-5 to TRBJ2-7; perhaps TRBD1 as D (6 bases). V lost 8 bases to trimming and J lost 2 bases, with 16 bases between them. There are 14 residues in the CDR3. Germline V lookup: CDR1 MNHEY, CDR2 SVGAGI. The CDR3 is CASSVTGSAYEQYF. As DNA, the CDR3 is TGTGCCAGCTCCGTGACAGGATCTGCCTACGAGCAGTACTTC.

This rearrangement joins TRBV2 to TRBJ1-4, with D unresolved. CDR3 length: 15 amino acids. Looked up from germline, CDR1 is SNHLY and CDR2 is FYNNEI. V lost 3 bases and J lost 0, with 8 bases in between. The DNA for the CDR3 is TGTGCCAGCAGTGAGTCAGAAGCAACTAATGAAAAACTGTTTTTT. Translation gives CASSESEATNEKLFF.

This clone is classed as medium-sized. The V and J genes are TRBV7-8 and TRBJ1-2; D is uncertain. Germline V lookup: CDR1 SGHVS, CDR2 FQNEAQ. The CDR3 covers 15 residues. The V gene lost 1 base and the J gene lost 6 bases, with 15 bases spanning the gap. CDR3 protein: CASSLDAVWVDGYTF. CDR3 in DNA: TGTGCCAGCAGCTTAGATGCGGTTTGGGTGGATGGCTACACCTTC.

The V and J genes are TRBV5-6 and TRBJ1-1; no firm D call. The CDR3 spans 13 residues. With 2 bases removed from V and 1 base from J, the gap between germline ends came to 6 bases. Germline CDR1 and CDR2: SGHDT and YYEEEE. The CDR3 bases are TGTGCCAGCAGCTTTTACGGGAACACTGAAGCTTTCTTT. Translating it yields CASSFYGNTEAFF.

The table lists this clone with a count of one. The chain carries TRBV18 and TRBJ2-1, with TRBD1 matching over 8 bases. Germline-derived CDR1 and CDR2 are KGHSH and LQKENI. The CDR3 contains 16 residues. V lost 3 bases to trimming and J lost 2 bases; unmatched junction nucleotides: 6. The CDR3 sequence is CASSPRGQGTYNEQFF. The DNA of the CDR3 is TGTGCCAGCTCACCGAGAGGACAGGGTACCTACAATGAGCAGTTCTTC. Drawing the rest from reference TRBV18 and TRBJ2-1, the complete variable domain is NAGVMQNPRHLVRRRGQEARLRCSPMKGHSHVYWYRQLPEEGLKFMVYLQKENIIDESGMPKERFSAEFPKEGPSILRIQQVVRGDSAAYFCASSPRGQGTYNEQFFGPGTRLTVL.

This clone was seen only a few times. The chain carries TRBV4-1 and TRBJ2-7; D unresolved. Trimming cost V 1 base and J 4 bases, with 14 bases left between them. The V gene's germline CDR1 is MGHRA and CDR2 YSYEKL. The CDR3 is made up of 15 amino acids. The DNA for the CDR3 is TGCGCCAGCAGCCAAGGGGCCCTTATGGCGTACGAGCAGTACTTC. Amino acid sequence: CASSQGALMAYEQYF.

The chain combines TRBV19 with TRBJ2-1; 11 bases line up with TRBD2. With 5 bases clipped from V and 6 bases from J, the junction kept 3 bases outside the gene matches. The germline gives CDR1 LNHDA, CDR2 SQIVND (reference sequence). CDR3 size: 14 residues. The CDR3 DNA follows: TGTGCCAGTAGTGCACTAGCGGGAGCCAATGAGCAGTTCTTC. Translation: CASSALAGANEQFF. Together with reference TRBV19 and TRBJ2-1, the CDR3 gives the full variable domain: DGGITQSPKYLFRKEGQNVTLSCEQNLNHDAMYWYRQDPGQGLRLIYYSQIVNDFQKGDIAEGYSVSREKKESFPLTVTSAQKNPTAFYLCASSALAGANEQFFGPGTRLTVL.

The genes are TRBV11-2 and TRBJ2-7; TRBD2 matches 14 bases. The CDR3 has 17 amino acids. The V gene end was trimmed by 6 bases and the J gene end by 2 bases; junction bases not matched to a gene: 9. The germline V gene encodes CDR1 SGHAT and CDR2 FQNNGV. In DNA, the CDR3 is TGTGCCAGCAGTCCGGGACTAGCGGGAGTTGGGACCTACGAGCAGTACTTC. This gives the protein CASSPGLAGVGTYEQYF.

This clone was seen just once. The chain has TRBV9 and TRBJ2-7; 7 bases line up with TRBD1. CDR1 and CDR2 from the germline V gene are SGDLS and YYNGEE. The CDR3 loop spans 14 amino acids. The V and J ends lost 4 bases and 5 bases, in that order; junction bases with no gene match: 9. The CDR3 bases are TGTGCCAGCAGCAGGGCGAGGGGGCGCAACGAGCAGTACTTC. It yields the protein CASSRARGRNEQYF.

V is TRBV5-6 and J is TRBJ1-2, with D uncertain. The CDR3 has 16 residues. The germline V gene has CDR1 SGHDT and CDR2 YYEEEE. With 0 bases removed from V and 4 bases from J, the gap between germline ends came to 16 bases. CDR3 nucleotides: TGTGCCAGCAGCTTGGAAGGCGTCAGACAACTCTATGGCTACACCTTC. Translation gives CASSLEGVRQLYGYTF.

The rearrangement joins TRBV7-9 to TRBJ2-5, with TRBD2 as a possible D gene (5 bases). Trimming cost V 5 bases and J 3 bases, with 13 bases left between them. The germline V gene encodes CDR1 SEHNR and CDR2 FQNEAQ (reference sequence). The CDR3 loop spans 14 amino acids. CDR3 in amino acids: CASSRPETKETQYF. The CDR3 nucleotides are TGTGCCAGCAGCCGACCTGAGACTAAAGAGACCCAGTACTTC.

The chain recombines TRBV10-3 with TRBJ1-1; D is possibly TRBD1 (5 bases). Germline assignment: CDR1 ENHRY and CDR2 SYGVKD. The ends were cut back, 6 bases at V and 2 bases at J, with 10 bases in the middle. The CDR3 contains 13 residues. CDR3 sequence (DNA): TGTGCCATCAGCGAGGGGCTAAACACTGAAGCTTTCTTT. It yields the protein CAISEGLNTEAFF.

V and J are TRBV4-2 and TRBJ2-3, with 11 positions matching TRBD2. Germline values: CDR1 LGHNA, CDR2 YNFKEQ. J gave up 6 bases and V 4 bases, and 18 bases lay outside the gene matches. This CDR3 region has 19 residues. CDR3 in amino acids: CASSRSPSTSGVPPDTQYF. The CDR3 bases are TGTGCCAGCAGCCGATCCCCATCGACTAGCGGGGTTCCTCCGGATACGCAGTATTTT.

This clone was recorded a few times. The chain joins TRBV10-3 to TRBJ2-1; 7 nucleotides line up with TRBD2. Germline trimming cut 2 bases from V and 0 bases from J; bases unmatched to any gene: 7. The CDR3 consists of 17 residues. Germline loops: CDR1 ENHRY, CDR2 SYGVKD. The CDR3 region has the DNA TGTGCCATCAGTGAGGAGGGGAGGGGTTCCTCCTACAATGAGCAGTTCTTC. Amino acids: CAISEEGRGSSYNEQFF.